Each of the 13 T cell receptor beta chains below was sequenced from the same sample in a study of monozygotic twins with inflammatory bowel disease. Following a re-call of the 5' RACE reads, TCRdb has one entry per CDR3 protein and lacks DNA. The specimen's table records around 450,000 distinct CDR3 sequences. The sequenced sample was blood. Receptors originate from a human donor with ulcerative colitis or Crohn's disease, or a healthy co-twin of an affected twin (not recorded which).

The chain uses TRBV5-4 and TRBJ2-7; TCRdb outputs TRBD2, but without DNA this stays unchecked. Germline V CDR1 and CDR2: SGHNT, YYREEE (reference sequence). The CDR3 is 14 residues long. CDR3 amino acids: CASSPSPGVYEQYF.

The chain recombines TRBV5-1 with TRBJ2-3; TCRdb selects TRBD2, and the lack of DNA leaves this call unchecked. The germline V gene encodes CDR1 SGHRS and CDR2 YFSETQ. The CDR3 length is 15 residues. The CDR3 protein is CASSLTSGGRDTQYF.

This chain uses TRBV29-1 with TRBJ2-7. The CDR3 loop spans 13 amino acids. The germline V gene has CDR1 SQVTM and CDR2 ANQGSEA. This CDR3 reads CSVEDYVSGEQYF.

J is TRBJ1-2 and V is TRBV19. This CDR3 is built from 13 residues. In germline, CDR1 is LNHDA, CDR2 SQIVND (reference sequence). The CDR3 loop reads CASSIGVSYGYTF. Using reference TRBV19 and TRBJ1-2 for the parts outside the CDR3, the full variable domain is DGGITQSPKYLFRKEGQNVTLSCEQNLNHDAMYWYRQDPGQGLRLIYYSQIVNDFQKGDIAEGYSVSREKKESFPLTVTSAQKNPTAFYLCASSIGVSYGYTFGSGTRLTVV.

CDR3 residues: CASSGGSAGVPYEQYF. The chain is built from TRBV5-1 and TRBJ2-7; TCRdb calls TRBD2, which cannot be checked without DNA. The CDR3 sequence is 16 residues long. Germline-derived CDR1 and CDR2 are SGHRS and YFSETQ.

The chain's CDR3 is CASRRQRYTYTF. This sequence joins TRBV23-1 and TRBJ1-2. TRBV23-1 is flagged as an ORF with uncertain function. The CDR3 has 12 amino acids.

The chain combines TRBV6-5 with TRBJ2-7; TCRdb returns TRBD1, unconfirmable since there is no DNA. The length of the CDR3 is 15 residues. CDR1 MNHEY and CDR2 SVGAGI come from the germline V gene. The CDR3 here is CASSLQGAITYEQYF.

This chain links TRBV28 with TRBJ1-5. Germline V gene sequence: CDR1 MDHEN, CDR2 SYDVKM. The CDR3 is 17 amino acids. The CDR3 protein is CASTVLGGGVLNQPQHF.

The rearrangement uses TRBV29-1 and TRBJ2-7; TCRdb selects TRBD2, and the lack of DNA leaves this call unchecked. The germline V gene encodes CDR1 SQVTM and CDR2 ANQGSEA. This CDR3 is built from 19 residues. CDR3 loop: CSVEGAPGLAGVGSYEQYF.

V usage is TRBV20-1 and J usage is TRBJ2-7; TCRdb outputs TRBD1, but without DNA this stays unchecked. CDR1 DFQATT and CDR2 SNEGSKA come from the germline V gene (reference sequence). The CDR3 consists of 14 residues. CDR3 loop: CSAMTGARSYEQYF.

The chain carries TRBV30 and TRBJ1-6; TCRdb gives TRBD1 as the D gene, but with no DNA this cannot be confirmed. Germline values: CDR1 GTSNPN, CDR2 SVGIG (reference sequence). This CDR3 has 16 amino acids. Here the CDR3 reads CAWTPRPSSYNSPLHF.

CDR3 region: CASSYARGGLNTEAFF. V is TRBV6-5 and J is TRBJ1-1; there is no DNA to check the TCRdb D call of TRBD1. The CDR3 is 16 residues long. The germline gives CDR1 MNHEY, CDR2 SVGAGI.

This chain connects TRBV19 to TRBJ1-2; TCRdb designates TRBD1, a call that cannot be tested without DNA. CDR1 LNHDA and CDR2 SQIVND come from the germline V gene (reference sequence). The CDR3 has 12 residues. CDR3 sequence: CASSDRTHGYTF.